This T cell receptor (beta chain) derives from a study of blood T cells in healthy people across ages. Overall study results and limits: Versus aged donors, long-lived donors had higher diversity and more naive CD4+ cells.

On this clonotype itself: Its antigen is unknown.

Using a J-beta primer mix together with a sample-barcoded 5' primer, a second PCR was run for roughly 6 to 12 cycles. TCRdb recomputed calls from the 5' RACE reads with MiXCR, one row per CDR3 protein. The sample holds hundreds of thousands of distinct CDR3 sequences, over 20% seen once. Germline CDR1 and CDR2: MDHEN and SYDVKM. The CDR3 length is 15 residues. The sequence was collected from a man in his 70s in good health. The chain links TRBV28 to TRBJ2-1, with D uncertain. TRBJ2-5 explains the end of the DNA better; the J call may be wrong. Material for sequencing was blood. CDR3 DNA sequence: TGTGCCAGCAGCTGGGCAACAGTTCCCCAAGAGACCCAGTACTTC. Its protein product is CASSWATVPQETQYF.